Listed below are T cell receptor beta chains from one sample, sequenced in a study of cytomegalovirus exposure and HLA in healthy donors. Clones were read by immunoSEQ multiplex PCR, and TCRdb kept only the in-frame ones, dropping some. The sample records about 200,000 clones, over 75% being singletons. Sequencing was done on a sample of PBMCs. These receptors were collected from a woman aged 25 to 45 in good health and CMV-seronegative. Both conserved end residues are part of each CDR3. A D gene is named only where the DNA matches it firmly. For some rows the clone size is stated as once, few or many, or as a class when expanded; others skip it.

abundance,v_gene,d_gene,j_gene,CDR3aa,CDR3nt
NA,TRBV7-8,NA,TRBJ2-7,CASSPQGPASEQYF,TGTGCCAGCAGCCCTCAGGGGCCCGCCAGCGAGCAGTACTTC
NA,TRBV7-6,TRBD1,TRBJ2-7,CASSIGQGTYEQYF,TGTGCCAGCAGCATCGGACAGGGAACCTACGAGCAGTACTTC
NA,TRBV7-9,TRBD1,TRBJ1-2,CASSFTQGDYGYTF,TGTGCCAGCAGCTTCACCCAGGGGGACTATGGCTACACCTTC
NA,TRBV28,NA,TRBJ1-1,CASSPRSRAFF,TGTGCCAGCAGTCCGAGGAGTCGAGCTTTCTTT
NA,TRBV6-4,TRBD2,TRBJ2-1,CASSRLAGTYNEQFF,TGTGCCAGCAGTAGACTAGCGGGAACCTACAATGAGCAGTTCTTC
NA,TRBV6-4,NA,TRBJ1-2,CASSDSWGGHRAPYGYTF,TGTGCCAGCAGTGACTCGTGGGGGGGACACCGGGCCCCCTATGGCTACACCTTC
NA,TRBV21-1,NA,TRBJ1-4,CASSSDRGGEKLFF,TGTGCCAGCAGCTCAGACAGGGGTGGAGAAAAACTGTTTTTT
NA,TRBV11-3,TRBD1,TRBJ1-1,CASSLGLFGPGQMNTEAFF,TGTGCCAGCAGCTTAGGCCTGTTTGGCCCGGGACAGATGAACACTGAAGCTTTCTTT
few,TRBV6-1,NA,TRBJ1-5,CASRWGGAGQPQHF,TGTGCCAGCAGATGGGGGGGGGCCGGTCAGCCCCAGCATTTT
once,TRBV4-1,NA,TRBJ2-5,CASSQTEGTQETQYF,TGCGCCAGCAGCCAGACCGAAGGGACACAAGAGACCCAGTACTTC
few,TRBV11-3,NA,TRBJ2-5,CASSLGAQETQYF,TGTGCCAGCAGCTTAGGCGCCCAAGAGACCCAGTACTTC
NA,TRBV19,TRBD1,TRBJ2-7,CASSSWTGTISYEQYF,TGTGCCAGTAGTTCTTGGACAGGGACAATCTCCTACGAGCAGTACTTC
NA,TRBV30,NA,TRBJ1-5,CAWNEGLGNQPQHF,TGTGCCTGGAATGAGGGACTGGGCAATCAGCCCCAGCATTTT
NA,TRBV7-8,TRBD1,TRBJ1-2,CASSQGGGYTF,TGTGCCAGCAGCCAGGGGGGCGGCTACACCTTC
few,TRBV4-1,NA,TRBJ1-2,CASSQESRDYGYTF,TGCGCCAGCAGCCAAGAATCTCGGGACTATGGCTACACCTTC
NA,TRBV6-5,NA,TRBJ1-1,CASSYWTDNTEAFF,TGTGCCAGCAGTTATTGGACAGATAACACTGAAGCTTTCTTT
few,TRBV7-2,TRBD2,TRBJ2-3,CASSSWTSGRPGGDTQYF,TGTGCCAGCAGCTCGTGGACTAGCGGGAGGCCGGGGGGAGATACGCAGTATTTT
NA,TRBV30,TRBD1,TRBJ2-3,CGTDRGGPDTQYF,TGTGGGACGGACAGGGGGGGGCCAGATACGCAGTATTTT
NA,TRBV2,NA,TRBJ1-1,CASRGGTGTEAFF,TGTGCCAGCAGGGGGGGGACGGGCACTGAAGCTTTCTTT
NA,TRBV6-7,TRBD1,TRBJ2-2,CASSYLGQGARAGELFF,TGTGCCAGCAGTTATTTGGGACAGGGGGCTAGGGCCGGGGAGCTGTTTTTT
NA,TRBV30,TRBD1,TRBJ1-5,CAWSVGYKTGALEPQHF,TGTGCCTGGAGTGTAGGGTACAAGACAGGGGCCTTAGAGCCCCAGCATTTT
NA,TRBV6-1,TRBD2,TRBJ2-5,CASSPVSGSWETQYF,TGTGCCAGCAGCCCCGTTAGCGGGAGCTGGGAGACCCAGTACTTC
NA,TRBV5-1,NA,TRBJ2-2,CASSFIGVGTGELFF,TGCGCCAGCAGCTTTATAGGGGTTGGCACCGGGGAGCTGTTTTTT
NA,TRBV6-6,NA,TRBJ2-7,CASGNTGTYSYEQYF,TGTGCCAGCGGAAACACCGGGACATACTCCTACGAGCAGTACTTC
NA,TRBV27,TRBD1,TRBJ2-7,CASSSPSTGAYGQYF,TGTGCCAGCAGTTCACCCTCGACAGGGGCCTACGGGCAGTACTTC
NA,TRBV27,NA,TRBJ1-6,CASSLGRVRDNSPLHF,TGTGCCAGCAGTTTAGGCCGGGTTCGTGATAATTCACCCCTCCACTTT
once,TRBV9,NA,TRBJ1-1,CASSPPAGLNTEAFF,TGTGCCAGCAGCCCTCCTGCGGGCTTGAACACTGAAGCTTTCTTT
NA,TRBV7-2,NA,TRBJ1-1,CASSLANREAFF,TGTGCCAGCAGCTTAGCGAACAGGGAAGCTTTCTTT
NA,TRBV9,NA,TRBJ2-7,CASSVALADSYEQYF,TGTGCCAGCAGCGTAGCGTTAGCCGACTCCTACGAGCAGTACTTC
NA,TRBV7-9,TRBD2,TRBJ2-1,CASSLTLAGDYNEQFF,TGTGCCAGCAGCTTGACTCTAGCGGGAGATTACAATGAGCAGTTCTTC
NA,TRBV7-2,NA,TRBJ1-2,CASTRNGIPVNYGYTF,TGTGCCAGTACAAGGAACGGGATTCCCGTTAACTATGGCTACACCTTC
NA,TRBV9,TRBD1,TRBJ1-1,CASSARQGSTAFF,TGTGCCAGCAGCGCGAGACAGGGTAGTACGGCTTTCTTT
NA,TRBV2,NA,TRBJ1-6,CASSRQVLPSSYNSPLHF,TGTGCCAGCTCGCGACAGGTCCTACCGAGCTCCTATAATTCACCCCTCCACTTT
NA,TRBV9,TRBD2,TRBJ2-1,CASSVELAAYNEQFF,TGTGCCAGCAGCGTAGAGCTAGCGGCATACAATGAGCAGTTCTTC
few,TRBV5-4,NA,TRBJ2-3,CASSGLGGTDTQYF,TGTGCCAGCAGCGGACTCGGTGGCACAGATACGCAGTATTTT
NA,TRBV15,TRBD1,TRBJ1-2,CATSRDLGQGFGYTF,TGTGCCACCAGCAGAGATTTGGGACAGGGTTTTGGCTACACCTTC
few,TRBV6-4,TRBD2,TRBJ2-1,CASSKTSGSYNEQFF,TGTGCCAGCAGTAAGACTAGCGGGAGCTACAATGAGCAGTTCTTC
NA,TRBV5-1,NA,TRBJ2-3,CASLDEAADTQYF,TGCGCCAGCTTAGATGAAGCCGCAGATACGCAGTATTTT
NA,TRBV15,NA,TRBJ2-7,CATSRVRWQRDSYEQYF,TGTGCCACCAGCAGAGTTCGTTGGCAGAGGGACTCCTACGAGCAGTACTTC
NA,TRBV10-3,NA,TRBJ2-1,CAISRQNNEQFF,TGTGCCATCAGTCGACAGAACAATGAGCAGTTCTTC
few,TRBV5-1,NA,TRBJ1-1,CASCSRVGDTEAFF,TGCGCCAGTTGTTCAAGGGTAGGGGACACTGAAGCTTTCTTT
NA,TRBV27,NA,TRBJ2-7,CASSPGLPITYEQYF,TGTGCCAGCAGTCCAGGACTCCCAATAACCTACGAGCAGTACTTC
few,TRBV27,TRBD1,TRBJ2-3,CASSGTGGPTDTQYF,TGTGCCAGCAGTGGGACAGGGGGCCCCACAGATACGCAGTATTTT
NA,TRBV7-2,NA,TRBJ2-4,CATKAGSLAKNIQYF,TGTGCCACCAAGGCCGGGAGCTTAGCCAAAAACATTCAGTACTTC
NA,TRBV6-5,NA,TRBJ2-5,CASSYEQGRETQYF,TGTGCCAGCAGTTACGAGCAGGGCCGGGAGACCCAGTACTTC
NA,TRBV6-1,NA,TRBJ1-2,CASSDSDVWGYTF,TGTGCCAGCAGTGATTCAGATGTCTGGGGCTACACCTTC